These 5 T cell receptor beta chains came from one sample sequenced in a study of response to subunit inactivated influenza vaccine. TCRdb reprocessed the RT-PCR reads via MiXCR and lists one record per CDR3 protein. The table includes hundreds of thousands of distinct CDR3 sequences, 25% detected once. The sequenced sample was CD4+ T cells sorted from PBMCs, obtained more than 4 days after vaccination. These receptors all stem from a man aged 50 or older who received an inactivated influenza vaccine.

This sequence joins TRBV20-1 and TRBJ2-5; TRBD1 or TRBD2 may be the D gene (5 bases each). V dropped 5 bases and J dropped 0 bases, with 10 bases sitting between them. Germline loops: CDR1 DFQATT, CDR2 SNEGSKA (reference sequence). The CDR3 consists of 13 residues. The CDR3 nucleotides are TGCAGTGCTCAGGGACCAAACCAAGAGACCCAGTACTTC. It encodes CSAQGPNQETQYF.

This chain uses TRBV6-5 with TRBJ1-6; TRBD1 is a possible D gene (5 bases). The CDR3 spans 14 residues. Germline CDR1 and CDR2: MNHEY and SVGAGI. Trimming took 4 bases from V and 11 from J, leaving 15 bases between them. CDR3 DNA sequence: TGTGCCAGCAGTTCGGGGGTATTGGGTCCACCCCTCCACTTT. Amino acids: CASSSGVLGPPLHF.

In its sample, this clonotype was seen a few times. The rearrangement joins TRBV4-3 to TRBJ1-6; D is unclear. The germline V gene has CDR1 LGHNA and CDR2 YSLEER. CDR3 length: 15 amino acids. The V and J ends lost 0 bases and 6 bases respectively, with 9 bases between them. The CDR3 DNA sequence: TGCGCCAGCAGCCAAGAAATTACGGGTAATTCACCCCTCCACTTT. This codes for CASSQEITGNSPLHF.

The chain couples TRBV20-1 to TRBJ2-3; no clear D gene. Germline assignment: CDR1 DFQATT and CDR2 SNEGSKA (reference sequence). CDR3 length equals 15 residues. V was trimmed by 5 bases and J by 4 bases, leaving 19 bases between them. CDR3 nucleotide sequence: TGCAGTGCTCCCCTGGTGGGTCAGGCGGCAGATACGCAGTATTTT. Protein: CSAPLVGQAADTQYF.

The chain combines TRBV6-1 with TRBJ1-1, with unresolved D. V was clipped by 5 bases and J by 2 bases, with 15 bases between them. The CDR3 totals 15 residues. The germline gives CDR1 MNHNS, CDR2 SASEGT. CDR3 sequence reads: CASSPPRGRNTEAFF. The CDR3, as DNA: TGTGCCAGCAGTCCCCCCCGGGGAAGAAACACTGAAGCTTTCTTT.